This T cell receptor (beta chain) emerged from a study of response to subunit inactivated influenza vaccine. In TCRdb, the RT-PCR reads were re-called with MiXCR into one record per CDR3 protein. The data contain around 600,000 distinct CDR3 sequences, about 11% of them singletons. Looked up from germline, CDR1 is MNHNS and CDR2 is SASEGT. CDR3 length: 14 residues. Trimming took off 7 bases at V and 5 bases at J, with 17 bases between the two ends. These same records also appear under a second study, on T cells expressing NK-cell markers. This second report adds: TCR beta cDNA was made by 5'RACE template switching with UMIs.

Material: PBMCs from blood, obtained on the day of vaccination. The clonotype comes from a man in his fifties or sixties who received an inactivated influenza vaccine. The chain is built from TRBV6-1 and TRBJ1-1; D is undetermined. CDR3 DNA sequence: TGTGCCAGCAAGGTGGGCGGCCGAGGGACTGAAGCTTTCTTT. It codes for CASKVGGRGTEAFF.